The T cell receptor (beta chain) described here comes from a study of cytomegalovirus exposure and HLA in healthy donors. As for the study in general: Earlier, fewer than 140 million unique TCR beta sequences were recovered from around 200 million T cells by an analysis. Study-wide findings and caveats: As was reported, the classifier diagnosed cytomegalovirus status with high specificity and sensitivity.

In the case of this clone: Its antigen is unknown.

Primers included in the PCR were 60 Vbeta and 13 Jbeta primers. As processed by the authors: The authors later counted around 80 million unique TCR beta chains, 9 million to 14 million of them shared. Produced via immunoSEQ multiplex PCR; TCRdb's table is partial and in-frame only. Clonal size and the V and J genes are those of that table, whereas D and trimming came from the DNA. The profile shows about 94,000 clones, around 77% of them singletons. This TCR derives from a man between 25 and 39 years old in good health and CMV-seronegative. The sample taken for sequencing was PBMCs.

The CDR3 nucleotides read TGTGCCAGTAGTATGGGGACAGAAGACGAGCAGTACTTC. Translating gives CASSMGTEDEQYF. The chain is built from TRBV19 and TRBJ2-7; 7 positions match TRBD1. CDR3 length equals 13 residues. V was clipped by 3 bases and J by 5 bases; unmatched bases: 4. Looked up from germline, CDR1 is LNHDA and CDR2 is SQIVND (reference sequence).